Listed here are 4 T cell receptor beta chains from one sample, sequenced in a study of blood T cell repertoires in COVID-19. Only in-frame clones appear in the TCRdb table, and some are missing; sequencing was by immunoSEQ multiplex PCR. Among 120,000 or so clones listed, around nine tenths were seen once. The sample consisted of peripheral blood. These receptors were collected from a middle-aged man with active COVID-19.

This chain connects TRBV7-2 to TRBJ1-4, with unresolved D. Germline values: CDR1 SGHTA, CDR2 FQGNSA. V shed 5 bases and J shed 5 bases, with 15 bases lying between them. This CDR3 spans 15 amino acids. The CDR3 DNA reads as TGTGCCAGCAGCCGGCGACGGGGAGGAAATGAAAAACTGTTTTTT. It encodes CASSRRRGGNEKLFF.

The chain joins TRBV5-1 to TRBJ2-1; D unclear. CDR3 length: 15 residues. The germline V and J ends were trimmed by 2 bases and 0 bases, with 9 bases remaining between them. Germline V gives CDR1 SGHRS, CDR2 YFSETQ. DNA for the CDR3: TGCGCCAGCAGCTTAAGCGTCAGCTCCTACAATGAGCAGTTCTTC. This encodes CASSLSVSSYNEQFF.

The genes are TRBV2 and TRBJ2-7; 7 nucleotides agree with TRBD1. The CDR3 has 15 amino acids. Germline V gene data show CDR1 as SNHLY and CDR2 as FYNNEI. J lost 3 bases, V lost 3 bases, and 8 bases had no gene match. CDR3: CASSEDQWDSYEQYV. Here the CDR3 DNA reads TGTGCCAGCAGTGAGGACCAATGGGACAGCTACGAGCAGTACGTC.

The rearrangement joins TRBV19 to TRBJ2-3, with 7 positions matching TRBD1. Germline-derived CDR1 and CDR2 are LNHDA and SQIVND (reference sequence). There are 13 residues in the CDR3. The V and J ends lost 10 bases and 2 bases, in that order; junction bases with no gene match: 6. CDR3 in amino acids: CAIGTDNTDTQYF. Written as DNA, the CDR3 is TGTGCCATAGGGACAGATAACACAGATACGCAGTATTTT.